These 20 T cell receptor beta chains were all obtained from the same sample, sequenced in a study of cytomegalovirus exposure and HLA in healthy donors. Primers: 60 Vbeta forward and 13 Jbeta reverse. The assay was immunoSEQ multiplex PCR, and TCRdb's table has in-frame clones only and misses some. This sample carries over 95,000 clones, around three quarters of them seen once, and the ten largest clones take just over 2%. Sample: PBMCs. All receptors derive from a human donor in good health.

In its sample, this clone was seen a few times. The rearrangement uses TRBV7-9 and TRBJ2-5, with D perhaps matching TRBD1 (6 bases). Germline V gives CDR1 SEHNR, CDR2 FQNEAQ (reference sequence). The V gene lost 5 bases and the J gene lost 3 bases, with 13 bases spanning the gap. CDR3 size: 14 residues. CDR3 protein: CASSHDRRKETQYF. In DNA form, the CDR3 reads TGTGCCAGCAGCCATGACAGGCGGAAAGAGACCCAGTACTTC. Looking up the rest from reference TRBV7-9 and TRBJ2-5 gives the full variable domain: DTGVSQNPRHKITKRGQNVTFRCDPISEHNRLYWYRQTLGQGPEFLTYFQNEAQLEKSRLLSDRFSAERPKGSFSTLEIQRTEQGDSAMYLCASSHDRRKETQYFGPGTRLLVL.

The gene calls are TRBV19 and TRBJ1-5; TRBD1 matches at 7 bases. Germline V gives CDR1 LNHDA, CDR2 SQIVND (reference sequence). This CDR3 is 15 amino acids long. V was clipped by 4 bases and J by 3 bases; unmatched bases: 6. The CDR3 region has the DNA TGTGCCAGTAGTAAGTCTGGGACAGTCAATCAGCCCCAGCATTTT. Translated: CASSKSGTVNQPQHF.

V is TRBV5-4 and J is TRBJ2-3; TRBD2 is a possible D gene (6 bases). CDR3 size: 16 residues. Germline CDR1 and CDR2: SGHNT and YYREEE (reference sequence). Trimming pared 1 base from V and 0 bases from J, leaving 12 bases between. This CDR3 reads CASSLSIRESTDTQYF. The CDR3 DNA reads as TGTGCCAGCAGCTTGAGTATCCGGGAGAGCACAGATACGCAGTATTTT. The whole variable domain, remainder taken from reference TRBV5-4 and TRBJ2-3, is ETGVTQSPTHLIKTRGQQVTLRCSSQSGHNTVSWYQQALGQGPQFIFQYYREEENGRGNFPPRFSGLQFPNYSSELNVNALELDDSALYLCASSLSIRESTDTQYFGPGTRLTVL.

This sequence joins TRBV20-1 and TRBJ2-2; D remains unclear. The CDR3 contains 11 residues. Trimming removed 3 bases from V and 6 bases from J, with 5 bases in between. CDR1 DFQATT and CDR2 SNEGSKA come from the germline V gene (reference sequence). The chain's CDR3 is CSARSPGELFF. The CDR3 DNA reads as TGCAGTGCTAGGAGTCCCGGGGAGCTGTTTTTT.

The V call is TRBV6-1, the J call TRBJ1-5, with TRBD1 matching over 7 bases. V gave up 3 bases and J gave up 0 bases; unmatched junction bases: 5. CDR1 is MNHNS and CDR2 is SASEGT in the germline V gene. There are 16 residues in the CDR3. CDR3 in DNA: TGTGCCAGCAGTGATGACAGGGTTTATAGCAATCAGCCCCAGCATTTT. Its protein is CASSDDRVYSNQPQHF.

Written as DNA, the CDR3 is TGTGCCAGCAGCTTCGAGGGCCCATACAATGAGCAGTTCTTC. It codes for CASSFEGPYNEQFF. V and J are TRBV7-9 and TRBJ2-1; possibly TRBD2 for D (5 bases). Germline V lookup: CDR1 SEHNR, CDR2 FQNEAQ (reference sequence). V shed 3 bases and J shed 4 bases, with 10 bases lying between them. This CDR3 is 14 amino acids long.

This clone showed up just a few times. This chain links TRBV5-4 with TRBJ2-7; D may be TRBD2 (5 bases). The CDR3 spans 13 residues. V lost 4 bases to trimming and J lost 1 base, with 9 bases between them. Germline V gene lookup returns CDR1 SGHNT and CDR2 YYREEE (reference sequence). DNA of the CDR3: TGTGCCAGCAGCCGCCCGGGGTCCTACGAGCAGTACTTC. It translates to CASSRPGSYEQYF.

The chain employs TRBV28 and TRBJ1-4; weak D call: TRBD1 (6 bases). CDR3 size: 14 residues. Germline assignment: CDR1 MDHEN and CDR2 SYDVKM. Trimming shortened V by 5 bases and J by 7 bases, and 14 bases separated the two germline ends. The CDR3 protein is CASSKTGGGEKLFF. Here the CDR3 DNA reads TGTGCCAGCAGTAAGACAGGAGGCGGTGAAAAACTGTTTTTT. The whole variable domain, filled in from reference TRBV28 and TRBJ1-4, reads DVKVTQSSRYLVKRTGEKVFLECVQDMDHENMFWYRQDPGLGLRLIYFSYDVKMKEKGDIPEGYSVSREKKERFSLILESASTNQTSMYLCASSKTGGGEKLFFGSGTQLSVL.

The gene calls are TRBV30 and TRBJ1-1; 7 bases agree with TRBD1. The CDR3 sequence is 14 residues long. Germline V lookup: CDR1 GTSNPN, CDR2 SVGIG (reference sequence). The J segment lost 0 bases and the V segment lost 2 bases, leaving 3 bases of the junction unmatched. The CDR3, as DNA: TGTGCCTGGAGTCCGGGACAGTTGAACACTGAAGCTTTCTTT. Protein product: CAWSPGQLNTEAFF.

The chain couples TRBV9 to TRBJ2-7, with D perhaps TRBD1 (6 bases). Germline V gene data show CDR1 as SGDLS and CDR2 as YYNGEE. V was shortened by 4 bases and J by 5 bases, with 13 bases between the two germline ends. This CDR3 has 13 amino acids. The DNA of the CDR3 is TGTGCCAGCAGCAGGGACATAACAAACGAGCAGTACTTC. Translation gives CASSRDITNEQYF.

The table lists this clone with a count of one. V gene TRBV6-6 combines with J gene TRBJ1-2; no clear D. The germline V and J ends were trimmed by 4 bases and 5 bases, with 8 bases remaining between them. Per the germline V gene, CDR1 is MNHNY and CDR2 is SVGAGI (reference sequence). The CDR3 runs 12 residues. The CDR3 bases are TGTGCCAGCAGTTTCTTAGAATATGGCTACACCTTC. Translation: CASSFLEYGYTF.

The gene calls are TRBV10-1 and TRBJ2-1, with 9 bases aligning to TRBD2. The trim removed 7 bases at V and 6 bases at J, leaving 7 bases unmatched. Germline values: CDR1 WNHNN, CDR2 SYGVQD (reference sequence). The CDR3 extends over 14 amino acids. This chain's CDR3 is CASTGGLAVNEQFF. As DNA, the CDR3 is TGCGCCAGCACCGGGGGACTAGCCGTCAATGAGCAGTTCTTC.

Only a few counts were recorded for this clone. The chain has TRBV6-5 and TRBJ1-5; D remains unclear. This CDR3 spans 14 amino acids. V was clipped by 4 bases and J by 4 bases, with 11 bases between them. Germline-derived CDR1 and CDR2 are MNHEY and SVGAGI. This CDR3 is CASSSTYSNQPQHF. The CDR3 nucleotides read TGTGCCAGCAGTTCTACGTACTCAAATCAGCCCCAGCATTTT.

The chain is built from TRBV28 and TRBJ2-7; tentatively, D is TRBD1 (6 bases). Between the trimmed V and J ends, which lost 4 bases and 8 bases, there was a span of 15 bases. Germline CDR1 is MDHEN and CDR2 is SYDVKM. There are 13 residues in the CDR3. The CDR3 DNA reads TGTGCCAGCAGTTCGGGACACCCAGGGAAGCAGTACTTC. It translates to CASSSGHPGKQYF.

This chain joins TRBV6-6 and TRBJ2-4; 7 bases are a match to TRBD2. The trim removed 2 bases at V and 4 bases at J, leaving 5 bases unmatched. This CDR3 has 15 amino acids. Germline V CDR1 and CDR2: MNHNY, SVGAGI (reference sequence). CDR3 nucleotides: TGTGCCAGCAGTTACGCCGGACTAGTTAAAAACATTCAGTACTTC. Its protein is CASSYAGLVKNIQYF.

V and J are TRBV5-1 and TRBJ2-7; a possible D gene is TRBD1 (6 bases). CDR1 and CDR2 (germline): SGHRS, YFSETQ. Trimming pared 3 bases from V and 6 bases from J, leaving 13 bases between. The CDR3 contains 13 residues. CDR3 protein: CASSSGTGTEQYF. CDR3 nucleotide sequence: TGCGCCAGCAGCTCAGGCACAGGGACCGAGCAGTACTTC. Full variable domain (missing parts from reference TRBV5-1 and TRBJ2-7): KAGVTQTPRYLIKTRGQQVTLSCSPISGHRSVSWYQQTPGQGLQFLFEYFSETQRNKGNFPGRFSGRQFSNSRSEMNVSTLELGDSALYLCASSSGTGTEQYFGPGTRLTVT.

This clone appeared a few times. The gene calls are TRBV6-5 and TRBJ2-3; maybe TRBD2 (6 bases). Germline V gives CDR1 MNHEY, CDR2 SVGAGI. The CDR3 is made up of 16 amino acids. V was shortened by 2 bases and J by 1 base, with 13 bases between the two germline ends. CDR3 sequence reads: CASSYRASERTDTQYF. The CDR3 nucleotides are TGTGCCAGCAGTTACAGGGCTAGCGAACGCACAGATACGCAGTATTTT.

The V gene is TRBV28, the J gene TRBJ1-5; no reliable D call. Germline assignment: CDR1 MDHEN and CDR2 SYDVKM. The CDR3 consists of 18 residues. Trimming removed 1 base at V and 5 bases at J, with 21 bases between. The CDR3 DNA reads TGTGCCAGCAGTTTATCTTTGGCTTTGGGTAGCGTGGATCAGCCCCAGCATTTT. As protein: CASSLSLALGSVDQPQHF.

The chain joins TRBV28 to TRBJ2-5, with 7 positions matching TRBD1. The CDR3 is 14 amino acids. The germline V gene has CDR1 MDHEN and CDR2 SYDVKM. V was clipped by 4 bases and J by 4 bases; unmatched bases: 6. The CDR3 DNA follows: TGTGCCAGCAGTTCCTCACGACAGGGAGAGACCCAGTACTTC. The encoded protein is CASSSSRQGETQYF. The full variable domain, its missing parts supplied by reference TRBV28 and TRBJ2-5, is DVKVTQSSRYLVKRTGEKVFLECVQDMDHENMFWYRQDPGLGLRLIYFSYDVKMKEKGDIPEGYSVSREKKERFSLILESASTNQTSMYLCASSSSRQGETQYFGPGTRLLVL.

V usage is TRBV6-5 and J usage is TRBJ2-3; D possibly corresponds to TRBD2 (6 bases). CDR1 is MNHEY, CDR2 SVGAGI, per germline. The V end was cut by 2 bases, the J end by 2 bases, with 11 bases between. The length of the CDR3 is 15 residues. The CDR3 DNA sequence: TGTGCCAGCAGTTACGATTGGGACTCCACAGATACGCAGTATTTT. Translating it yields CASSYDWDSTDTQYF.